This T cell receptor beta chain was recovered during a study of blood T cell repertoires in COVID-19. Overall study context: The samples span acute and convalescent COVID-19 from the United States, Italy and Spain. T cells, B-cell-depleted T cells, or PBMCs provided the cDNA or gDNA that served as material.

Germline loops: CDR1 SGHRS, CDR2 YFSETQ. This CDR3 has 15 residues. The ends were cut back, 0 bases at V and 0 bases at J, with 10 bases in the middle. Method: immunoSEQ multiplex PCR; TCRdb's copy keeps in-frame clones and lacks some. The data show about 300,000 clones, with about 90% seen just once and 2.5% to 3.5% held by the top ten. The rearrangement joins TRBV5-1 to TRBJ2-7, with unresolved D. Sequencing was done on a sample of PBMCs or T cells enriched from blood (not recorded which). This TCR was sampled from a woman between 50 and 59 years old who had been exposed to COVID-19. CDR3 coding DNA: TGCGCCAGCAGCTTGGAGTCAGGCTACTCCTACGAGCAGTACTTC. This gives the protein CASSLESGYSYEQYF.